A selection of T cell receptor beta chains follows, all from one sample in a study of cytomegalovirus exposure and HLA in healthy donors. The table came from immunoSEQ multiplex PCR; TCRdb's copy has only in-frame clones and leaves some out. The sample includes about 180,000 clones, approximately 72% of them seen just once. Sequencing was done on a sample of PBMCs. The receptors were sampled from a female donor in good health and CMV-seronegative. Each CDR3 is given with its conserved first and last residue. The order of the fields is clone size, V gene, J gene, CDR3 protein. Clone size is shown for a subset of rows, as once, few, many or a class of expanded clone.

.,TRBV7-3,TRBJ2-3,CASSPGLAAADTQYF
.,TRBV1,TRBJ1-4,CTSSLGGTNEKLFF
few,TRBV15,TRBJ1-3,CATSASLGRPINTIYF
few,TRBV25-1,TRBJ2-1,CASSYSRNEQFF
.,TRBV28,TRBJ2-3,CASSLDWESTDTQYF
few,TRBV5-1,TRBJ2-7,CASSLTGPTYEQYF
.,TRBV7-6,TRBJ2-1,CASSLDRYNEQFF
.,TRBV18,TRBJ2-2,CASSPPIQDTGELFF
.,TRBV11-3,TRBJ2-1,CASSLRTGAQFF
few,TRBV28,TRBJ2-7,CASSRVSGTSYEQYF
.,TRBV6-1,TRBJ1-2,CASSERDYGYTF
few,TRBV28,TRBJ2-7,CASTRTGSTTEQYF
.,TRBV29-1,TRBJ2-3,CSVSKGGQSTDTQYF
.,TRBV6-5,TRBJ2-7,CASSPGTGPYEQYF
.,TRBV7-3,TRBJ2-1,CASSSKGQGEQFF